A single sample gave rise to the 2 T cell receptor beta chains below, sequenced in a study of T cell changes during pregnancy in multiple sclerosis. This table comes from immunoSEQ multiplex PCR, and its TCRdb copy is limited to in-frame clones, with some not included. Of 80,000 or so clones listed, 90% to 95% are singletons. Specimen: peripheral blood, collected in the second trimester of pregnancy. The receptors shown here come from a female donor in good health, enrolled as a control in a pregnancy study.

The chain uses TRBV2 and TRBJ2-1, with 9 bases identical to TRBD2. V trimming: 3 bases; J trimming: 5 bases; junction bases outside the gene matches: 5. CDR1 SNHLY and CDR2 FYNNEI come from the germline V gene. The CDR3 has 15 residues. The CDR3 here is CASSDWTSANNEQFF. CDR3 in DNA: TGTGCCAGCAGTGACTGGACTAGCGCCAACAATGAGCAGTTCTTC.

The chain couples TRBV2 to TRBJ1-2; no definite D call. The germline gives CDR1 SNHLY, CDR2 FYNNEI. Deletions cut 6 bases from V and 5 bases from J, with 7 bases between. The CDR3 is made up of 11 amino acids. Here the CDR3 reads CASRGEYGYTF. The CDR3, as DNA: TGTGCCAGCAGGGGAGAGTATGGCTACACCTTC.